The 30 T cell receptor beta chains in this list originate from one sample, sequenced in a study of T cell responses to AZD1222 COVID-19 vaccine. Libraries were prepared by immunoSEQ multiplex PCR; TCRdb keeps only in-frame clonotypes and omits some of them. The data contain about 160,000 clones, 80% to 95% of them singletons. Sequenced material: peripheral blood, taken 28 days after the second AZD1222 dose. The receptors originated from an adult who received the AZD1222 COVID-19 vaccine.

J is TRBJ2-7 and V is TRBV24-1; tentative D call: TRBD1 (5 bases). The CDR3 consists of 14 residues. Germline-derived CDR1 and CDR2 are KGHDR and SFDVKD. The V end lost 0 bases, the J end lost 0 bases, and 5 bases lay between the germline ends. In nucleotides, the CDR3 is TGTGCCACCAGTGATTTGAGGGGCTCCTACGAGCAGTACTTC. This sequence encodes CATSDLRGSYEQYF.

J is TRBJ1-5 and V is TRBV19; 10 nucleotides agree with TRBD1. V shed 2 bases and J 7 bases; nucleotides not matched to a gene: 5. From germline, CDR1 is LNHDA and CDR2 SQIVND (reference sequence). This CDR3 comprises 15 residues. The CDR3 sequence is CASSITTGGGQPQHF. The CDR3 DNA is TGTGCCAGTAGTATAACGACAGGGGGCGGGCAGCCCCAGCATTTT.

The chain is built from TRBV5-1 and TRBJ2-7, with TRBD2 matching 9 bases. The CDR3 extends over 14 amino acids. Germline V gene lookup returns CDR1 SGHRS and CDR2 YFSETQ. J gave up 6 bases and V 4 bases, and 8 bases lay outside the gene matches. CDR3 bases: TGCGCCAGCAGCGGATTAGCGGGAGTTTCCGAGCAGTACTTC. It codes for CASSGLAGVSEQYF.

The CDR3: CASSPPTLYQETQYF. CDR3 DNA: TGTGCCAGCTCACCTCCAACTTTGTACCAAGAGACCCAGTACTTC. J is TRBJ2-5 and V is TRBV18, with D hard to call. Trimming took 3 bases from V and 0 from J, leaving 11 bases between them. The CDR3 totals 15 residues. Germline CDR1 reads KGHSH; CDR2 reads LQKENI.

V usage is TRBV2 and J usage is TRBJ2-7; 7 bases are shared with TRBD2. The length of the CDR3 is 12 residues. Germline loops: CDR1 SNHLY, CDR2 FYNNEI. Trimming removed 7 bases from V and 2 bases from J; junction bases left unmatched: 2. CDR3 residues: CASMGGTYEQYF. The CDR3 DNA reads as TGTGCCAGCATGGGGGGGACCTACGAGCAGTACTTC.

The V gene is TRBV3-1 (or the pseudogene TRBV3-2), the J gene TRBJ2-2; D is unclear. The CDR3 is 14 amino acids. Trimming stripped 0 bases from V and 7 bases from J, with 9 bases between. Germline loops: CDR1 LGHDT, CDR2 YNNKEL (reference sequence). Written as DNA, the CDR3 is TGTGCCAGCAGCCAAGACCTTGGGCGCGGGGAGCTGTTTTTT. It is translated as CASSQDLGRGELFF.

This chain joins TRBV9 and TRBJ2-3; TRBD2 is a possible D gene (5 bases). Per germline, CDR1 SGDLS and CDR2 YYNGEE. The CDR3 spans 11 residues. V was cut by 3 bases and J by 9 bases, with 8 bases left in between. CDR3 loop: CASSAGKTQYF. DNA for the CDR3: TGTGCCAGCAGCGCGGGGAAGACGCAGTATTTT.

The V and J genes are TRBV19 and TRBJ1-5; maybe TRBD1 (5 bases). This CDR3 contains 15 residues. Germline V gene data show CDR1 as LNHDA and CDR2 as SQIVND (reference sequence). Between the trimmed V and J ends, which lost 6 bases and 3 bases, there was a span of 15 bases. The CDR3: CASRSRAGLNQPQHF. In nucleotides, the CDR3 is TGTGCCAGTAGATCTCGAGCAGGGCTCAATCAGCCCCAGCATTTT.

Turning to this clone: It is unclear where the CDR3 begins or ends on the DNA, so no DNA is shown, and the CDR3 is as TCRdb lists it. The J gene is TRBJ2-1, the V gene TRBV30; the table calls TRBD2, which could not be checked here. Including both end residues, the CDR3 is 10 amino acids long. CDR1 and CDR2 from the germline V gene are GTSNPN and SVGIG (reference sequence). CDR3 amino acids: CAWGRGSAFF.

V usage is TRBV9 and J usage is TRBJ2-7, with unresolved D. The CDR3 runs to 13 residues. V dropped 4 bases and J dropped 5 bases, with 13 bases sitting between them. Germline V gene sequence: CDR1 SGDLS, CDR2 YYNGEE. DNA for the CDR3: TGTGCCAGCAGCCTAGGCACCCGAGACGAGCAGTACTTC. This codes for CASSLGTRDEQYF. The variable domain in full, with the rest retrieved from reference TRBV9 and TRBJ2-7, is DSGVTQTPKHLITATGQRVTLRCSPRSGDLSVYWYQQSLDQGLQFLIQYYNGEERAKGNILERFSAQQFPDLHSELNLSSLELGDSALYFCASSLGTRDEQYFGPGTRLTVT.

The chain combines TRBV6-5 with TRBJ2-3; 8 bases line up with TRBD1. Germline trimming cut 6 bases from V and 3 bases from J; bases unmatched to any gene: 2. Germline V lookup: CDR1 MNHEY, CDR2 SVGAGI. This CDR3 has 13 amino acids. The CDR3 sequence is CASRGQGTDTQYF. As DNA, the CDR3 is TGTGCCAGCAGAGGACAGGGAACAGATACGCAGTATTTT.

This chain joins TRBV20-1 and TRBJ2-4; D uncertain. V shed 3 bases and J shed 0 bases, with 12 bases lying between them. CDR3 length equals 15 residues. Germline CDR1 is DFQATT and CDR2 is SNEGSKA (reference sequence). This chain's CDR3 is CSASAGSVAKNIQYF. The CDR3 region has the DNA TGCAGTGCTAGTGCCGGGTCGGTAGCCAAAAACATTCAGTACTTC.

The chain recombines TRBV29-1 with TRBJ1-2; no clear D. From germline, CDR1 is SQVTM and CDR2 ANQGSEA. The V end was cut by 0 bases, the J end by 0 bases, with 5 bases between. This CDR3 is 13 amino acids long. CDR3 DNA: TGCAGCGTTGAAGATGACCCTAACTATGGCTACACCTTC. It specifies CSVEDDPNYGYTF.

The genes are TRBV7-8 and TRBJ1-4; 12 bases line up with TRBD1. This CDR3 contains 17 residues. After removal of 5 bases from V and 4 bases from J, the junction contained 8 bases not matched to a gene. Germline assignment: CDR1 SGHVS and CDR2 FQNEAQ. The CDR3 spells CASSPQGQGAGNEKLFF. The CDR3 DNA sequence: TGTGCCAGCAGCCCCCAGGGACAGGGGGCGGGTAATGAAAAACTGTTTTTT.

The chain carries TRBV2 and TRBJ2-6; a weak D match, TRBD1 (6 bases). Looked up from germline, CDR1 is SNHLY and CDR2 is FYNNEI. The CDR3 is made up of 17 amino acids. V was clipped by 4 bases and J by 0 bases, with 13 bases between them. CDR3: CASSVYRVRSGANVLTF. For the CDR3, the DNA is TGTGCCAGCAGTGTCTACAGGGTCCGCTCTGGGGCCAACGTCCTGACTTTC.

The CDR3 sequence is CASSTRDFSYEQYF. CDR3 nucleotide sequence: TGTGCCAGCAGTACCCGGGACTTCTCCTACGAGCAGTACTTC. This chain uses TRBV28 with TRBJ2-7; a possible D gene is TRBD2 (6 bases). From germline, CDR1 is MDHEN and CDR2 SYDVKM. The CDR3 loop spans 14 amino acids. V lost 5 bases to trimming and J lost 0 bases, with 11 bases between them.

CDR3 sequence reads: CASSYADRGWEQYF. In nucleotides, the CDR3 is TGTGCCAGCAGTTACGCGGACAGGGGTTGGGAGCAGTACTTC. The chain is built from TRBV6-5 and TRBJ2-7; 9 bases are shared with TRBD1. V was clipped by 2 bases and J by 7 bases; unmatched bases: 6. Germline V gives CDR1 MNHEY, CDR2 SVGAGI. The length of the CDR3 is 14 residues.

This chain uses TRBV19 with TRBJ2-7; 11 nucleotides line up with TRBD2. The germline V gene has CDR1 LNHDA and CDR2 SQIVND (reference sequence). J gave up 2 bases and V 1 base, and 13 bases lay outside the gene matches. The CDR3 consists of 19 residues. The DNA for the CDR3 is TGTGCCAGTAGTATAGGGTTGTCGGCTAGCGGGAGGAATCCCTACGAGCAGTACTTC. Translated: CASSIGLSASGRNPYEQYF.

The sample holds one count of this clone. The rearrangement links TRBV27 to TRBJ1-4; TRBD1 is a possible D gene (5 bases). CDR3 length equals 13 residues. Between the trimmed V and J ends, which lost 6 bases and 8 bases, there was a span of 13 bases. Per the germline V gene, CDR1 is MNHEY and CDR2 is SMNVEV (reference sequence). The CDR3 loop is CASSDQGGEKLFF. The CDR3 bases are TGTGCCAGCAGCGACCAGGGCGGAGAAAAACTGTTTTTT.

This chain connects TRBV14 to TRBJ2-7; 7 nucleotides line up with TRBD1. After removal of 4 bases from V and 7 bases from J, the junction contained 10 bases not matched to a gene. The CDR3 has 14 amino acids. In germline, CDR1 is SGHDN, CDR2 FVKESK. CDR3 in DNA: TGTGCCAGCAGCCGCCGACAGGGAAAGGCGGAGCAGTACTTC. Its protein is CASSRRQGKAEQYF.

For the CDR3, the DNA is TGTGCCAGCAGTTACTCGCGGGGAGCGGACCGCTACACCTTC. As protein: CASSYSRGADRYTF. The chain has TRBV6-2 or TRBV6-3 and TRBJ1-2; D is ambiguous. There are 14 residues in the CDR3. Trimming took 0 bases from V and 9 from J, leaving 14 bases between them. CDR1 MNHEY and CDR2 SVGEGT come from the germline V gene.

V usage is TRBV27 and J usage is TRBJ2-3; 8 bases are a match to TRBD1. The germline V gene encodes CDR1 MNHEY and CDR2 SMNVEV (reference sequence). The CDR3 consists of 13 residues. V lost 6 bases, J lost 3 bases, and 2 bases stayed unmatched. The CDR3 reads CASRRQGTDTQYF. DNA for the CDR3: TGTGCCAGCAGAAGACAGGGGACAGATACGCAGTATTTT.

The J gene is TRBJ2-2, the V gene TRBV7-2; D gene ambiguous. Between the trimmed V and J ends, which lost 2 bases and 5 bases, there was a span of 9 bases. Germline V lookup: CDR1 SGHTA, CDR2 FQGNSA. The CDR3 has 14 residues. The CDR3 is CASSLRGRTGELFF. The CDR3 DNA reads as TGTGCCAGCAGCTTAAGAGGTCGAACCGGGGAGCTGTTTTTT.

This chain connects TRBV6-5 to TRBJ1-2; the D is unclear. The V end lost 6 bases, the J end lost 12 bases, and 20 bases lay between the germline ends. This CDR3 is 13 amino acids long. Germline loops: CDR1 MNHEY, CDR2 SVGAGI. CDR3: CASSQTSESHHTF. The CDR3 coding sequence is TGTGCCAGCAGCCAAACCTCGGAGAGCCATCACACCTTC.

The chain joins TRBV6-5 to TRBJ1-1, with D hard to call. Between the trimmed V and J ends, which lost 5 bases and 1 base, there was a span of 14 bases. The CDR3 is 15 amino acids. In germline, CDR1 is MNHEY, CDR2 SVGAGI. CDR3 nucleotides: TGTGCCAGCAGTATAGGGTATCAGGCGAACACTGAAGCTTTCTTT. As protein: CASSIGYQANTEAFF.

The chain employs TRBV15 and TRBJ2-1; no reliable D call. V lost 3 bases and J lost 0, with 12 bases in between. Germline CDR1 reads LNHNV; CDR2 reads YYDKDF (reference sequence). The CDR3 consists of 16 residues. The CDR3 spells CATSSADQSSYNEQFF. The CDR3 nucleotides read TGTGCCACCAGCAGTGCCGACCAGAGCTCCTACAATGAGCAGTTCTTC.

This sequence joins TRBV24-1 and TRBJ1-2, with D perhaps TRBD1 (6 bases). The V gene lost 7 bases and the J gene lost 6 bases, with 23 bases spanning the gap. CDR1 and CDR2 from the germline V gene are KGHDR and SFDVKD. The CDR3 length is 16 residues. The DNA for the CDR3 is TGTGCCACCAGCGGGGGAGGGGCACTCCCAGGGGATGGCTACACCTTC. Amino acid sequence: CATSGGGALPGDGYTF.

This clone has only one observation. The chain couples TRBV29-1 to TRBJ1-5; D is unresolved. Per the germline V gene, CDR1 is SQVTM and CDR2 is ANQGSEA. This CDR3 is 17 amino acids long. V lost 5 bases, J lost 0 bases, and 20 bases lay in between. The CDR3 DNA sequence: TGCAGCGTTTTAACGGCACCCCCCGGGTATAGCAATCAGCCCCAGCATTTT. It translates to CSVLTAPPGYSNQPQHF.

The count of this clone is one. The gene calls are TRBV2 and TRBJ2-7, with 7 bases fitting TRBD2. The CDR3 totals 13 residues. Germline V gene lookup returns CDR1 SNHLY and CDR2 FYNNEI. The J segment lost 5 bases and the V segment lost 5 bases, leaving 6 bases of the junction unmatched. CDR3 DNA sequence: TGTGCCAGCAGTTTAGCGGGTATTCACGAGCAGTACTTC. Translation gives CASSLAGIHEQYF.

This chain joins TRBV5-4 and TRBJ2-1, with 14 positions matching TRBD2. V lost 3 bases, J lost 9 bases, and 8 bases stayed unmatched. CDR1 is SGHNT, CDR2 YYREEE, per germline (reference sequence). CDR3 length equals 16 residues. In nucleotides, the CDR3 is TGTGCCAGCAGCTCCGGACTAGCGGGAGGAGAGGGTGAGCAGTTCTTC. This encodes CASSSGLAGGEGEQFF.